A single sample is the source of the 12 T cell receptor beta chains below, sequenced in a study of chemoradiotherapy in HPV16-positive cancers. Some clones are missing from TCRdb's copy, which holds only in-frame ones; the method was immunoSEQ multiplex PCR. The sample carries 40,000 or so clones, about 77% recorded once. The sequences come from blood, collected from a patient who underwent chemoradiotherapy. These receptors all come from a human donor with HPV-associated anogenital cancer.

In the case of this clone: Sequence at one end of the junction differs from germline and may be a read error. This sequence joins TRBV28 and TRBJ2-7; D uncertain. The CDR3 contains 11 residues. Germline V CDR1 and CDR2: MDHEN, SYDVKM. Here the CDR3 reads CASSNRRWVGF. CDR3 in DNA: TGTGCCAGCAGCAATCGGAGATGGGTTGGCTTC.

The chain uses TRBV7-8 and TRBJ2-7; possible D gene TRBD2, 5 bases. CDR3 length: 14 residues. Germline V gene sequence: CDR1 SGHVS, CDR2 FQNEAQ. The V end was cut by 5 bases, the J end by 1 base, with 12 bases between. The CDR3 sequence: CASSPSGVSYEQYF. The CDR3 DNA reads as TGTGCCAGCAGCCCTTCCGGGGTTTCCTACGAGCAGTACTTC.

V gene TRBV25-1 combines with J gene TRBJ1-6, with a tentative D call TRBD1 (6 bases). The CDR3 consists of 15 residues. The V end was cut by 6 bases, the J end by 7 bases, with 16 bases between. Germline V gene sequence: CDR1 MGHDK, CDR2 SYGVNS. In DNA form, the CDR3 reads TGTGCCAGCAGCGAGGGGGGGAGCGGCAATTCACCCCTCCACTTT. Encoded protein: CASSEGGSGNSPLHF.

The sample holds one count of this clone. The chain has TRBV6-5 and TRBJ1-1, with 8 positions matching TRBD1. The CDR3 contains 14 residues. J gave up 4 bases and V 6 bases, and 7 bases lay outside the gene matches. CDR1 is MNHEY and CDR2 is SVGAGI in the germline V gene. The CDR3 DNA reads as TGTGCCAGCAGGACAGGGGTGCGGAGCACTGAAGCTTTCTTT. The encoded protein is CASRTGVRSTEAFF.

The gene calls are TRBV14 and TRBJ2-1; D might be TRBD1 or TRBD2, each matching 6 bases. With 1 base removed from V and 9 bases from J, the gap between germline ends came to 13 bases. CDR1 is SGHDN, CDR2 FVKESK, per germline. This CDR3 is 14 amino acids long. The CDR3 loop is CASSQVYGGGEQFF. The CDR3 nucleotides are TGTGCCAGCAGCCAAGTCTACGGGGGCGGTGAGCAGTTCTTC.

The genes are TRBV5-1 and TRBJ2-7; D might be TRBD1 or TRBD2, each matching 5 bases. The germline V gene encodes CDR1 SGHRS and CDR2 YFSETQ. V was trimmed by 3 bases and J by 6 bases, leaving 16 bases between them. This CDR3 comprises 14 residues. The CDR3 region has the DNA TGCGCCAGCAGCTCAGGGACCCTAAAGAGCGAGCAGTACTTC. Its translation is CASSSGTLKSEQYF. The full variable domain, its missing parts supplied by reference TRBV5-1 and TRBJ2-7, is KAGVTQTPRYLIKTRGQQVTLSCSPISGHRSVSWYQQTPGQGLQFLFEYFSETQRNKGNFPGRFSGRQFSNSRSEMNVSTLELGDSALYLCASSSGTLKSEQYFGPGTRLTVT.

V is TRBV7-2 and J is TRBJ2-7, with no clear D. Germline loops: CDR1 SGHTA, CDR2 FQGNSA. The CDR3 extends over 14 amino acids. The germline V and J ends were trimmed by 2 bases and 0 bases, with 8 bases remaining between them. CDR3 in DNA: TGTGCCAGCAGCTTAACCAGAAGCTCCTACGAGCAGTACTTC. Its translation: CASSLTRSSYEQYF.

The J gene is TRBJ2-7, the V gene TRBV5-6, with unresolved D. Germline assignment: CDR1 SGHDT and CDR2 YYEEEE. Trimming cost V 3 bases and J 5 bases, with 18 bases left between them. The CDR3 contains 15 residues. The CDR3 region has the DNA TGTGCCAGCAGCTCGAAGGGTGCGCAGGTCCACGAGCAGTACTTC. It yields the protein CASSSKGAQVHEQYF.

This chain uses TRBV2 with TRBJ2-3; TRBD2 might be the D (6 bases). The CDR3 is 14 residues long. V lost 7 bases and J lost 2, with 13 bases in between. Germline V gives CDR1 SNHLY, CDR2 FYNNEI. CDR3 bases: TGTGCCAGCAAGCCGGGACTCACCACAGATACGCAGTATTTT. It specifies CASKPGLTTDTQYF.

The chain recombines TRBV5-6 with TRBJ2-7, with D uncertain. The CDR3 contains 15 residues. CDR1 and CDR2 from the germline V gene are SGHDT and YYEEEE. Trimming removed 0 bases at V and 0 bases at J, with 10 bases between. CDR3 sequence: CASSLEDLYSYEQYF. The CDR3 DNA sequence: TGTGCCAGCAGCTTGGAGGACCTATACTCCTACGAGCAGTACTTC.

The gene calls are TRBV4-1 and TRBJ2-1; 7 bases align to TRBD1. The germline CDR1 and CDR2 sequences are MGHRA and YSYEKL. The CDR3 loop spans 16 amino acids. V lost 3 bases to trimming and J lost 0 bases; unmatched junction nucleotides: 5. Here the CDR3 reads CASSQATGSSYNEQFF. Written as DNA, the CDR3 is TGCGCCAGCAGCCAGGCGACAGGGAGCTCCTACAATGAGCAGTTCTTC.

To note about this clone: Germline and junction disagree at one end, which may indicate a read error. The rearrangement joins TRBV7-9 to TRBJ2-1; possible D gene TRBD2, 5 bases. This CDR3 contains 11 residues. CDR1 is SEHNR and CDR2 is FQNEAQ in the germline V gene (reference sequence). CDR3 coding DNA: TGCAGCAGCGGCGGCTACAATGAGCAGTTCTTC. Translating it yields CSSGGYNEQFF. The whole variable domain, filled in from reference TRBV7-9 and TRBJ2-1, reads DTGVSQNPRHKITKRGQNVTFRCDPISEHNRLYWYRQTLGQGPEFLTYFQNEAQLEKSRLLSDRFSAERPKGSFSTLEIQRTEQGDSAMYLCSSGGYNEQFFGPGTRLTVL.